This T cell receptor (beta chain) emerged from a study of response to subunit inactivated influenza vaccine. Findings and caveats of the study: New T cells are recruited in small numbers by each seasonal influenza vaccination, according to the authors' suggestion.

V was clipped by 3 bases and J by 2 bases; unmatched bases: 7. This CDR3 contains 16 residues. The germline CDR1 and CDR2 sequences are SGHRS and YFSETQ. Worth noting for this clonotype: Antigen specificity is unknown.

Using its own MiXCR run on the RT-PCR reads, TCRdb lists one record per CDR3 protein. The data show around 710,000 distinct CDR3 sequences, more than 11% seen once. The chain uses TRBV5-1 and TRBJ2-3, with 9 bases fitting TRBD1. Here the sequenced sample was PBMCs from blood, taken 14 days before vaccination. The source is a man aged 45-65 years who received an inactivated influenza vaccine. Here the CDR3 reads CASSSGTGPFTDTQYF. Here the CDR3 DNA reads TGCGCCAGCAGCTCCGGGACAGGGCCTTTCACAGATACGCAGTATTTT.